The TCR beta chain under discussion was sequenced for a study of graft-versus-host responses after intestinal transplantation. In the study overall: Recipients had multivisceral, liver-intestinal, or isolated intestinal transplants. Induction using anti-thymocyte globulin, followed by tacrolimus and steroids for roughly 3 years, was given to all recipients.

This table comes from immunoSEQ multiplex PCR, and its TCRdb copy is limited to in-frame clones, with some not included. The sample carries roughly 38,000 clones, over 85% recorded once. Study results and limitations: Allograft graft-versus-host to host-versus-graft clonal ratios ran high in patients with graft-donor T cell macrochimerism.

On this clone itself: The antigen remains undetermined.

CDR1 is MGHDK and CDR2 is SYGVNS in the germline V gene. The CDR3 runs to 13 residues. Trimming cost V 4 bases and J 6 bases, with 12 bases left between them. The chain is built from TRBV25-1 and TRBJ1-2, with a possible D match to TRBD1 (5 bases). The receptor was isolated from a human patient who received an intestinal transplant, so some T cells may come from the graft donor. The source was PBMCs, collected 16 days after intestinal transplant. The CDR3 here is CASSVGLGDGYTF. DNA of the CDR3: TGTGCCAGCAGTGTTGGACTGGGGGATGGCTACACCTTC.